This T cell receptor beta chain was captured in a study of blood T cell repertoires in COVID-19. On the study more broadly: Spain, Italy and the United States supplied samples that represented acute and convalescent COVID-19.

Per the original methods: Reference gene primers were amplified, and this amplification served to estimate nucleated cell counts. Sequenced by immunoSEQ multiplex PCR; TCRdb stores in-frame clones only, minus some. V, J and clone size are those of that table, while D and trimming were read from the DNA. The sample gives about 400,000 clones, roughly 88% of which show up once; around 2.1% is in the top ten. V lost 0 bases, J lost 1 base, and 11 bases lay in between. CDR3 length equals 15 residues. CDR1 is GTSNPN, CDR2 SVGIG, per germline (reference sequence). Comment on this clone: Other DNA sequences from this sample encode an identical CDR3 as well.

The chain recombines TRBV30 with TRBJ2-3; the D gene is possibly TRBD2 (5 bases). The material sequenced was PBMCs or T cells enriched from blood (not recorded which). The sequence derives from a woman aged 35 to 49 with acute COVID-19. The CDR3: CAWSVRGGGTDTQYF. CDR3 in DNA: TGTGCCTGGAGTGTACGAGGAGGAGGCACAGATACGCAGTATTTT.